A single sample gave rise to the 29 T cell receptor beta chains below, sequenced in a study of neurological immune-mediated disorders. Described time point: longitudinal time-point 3. TCRdb passed the 5' RACE reads through MiXCR, listing each CDR3 protein once. This table holds fewer than 85,000 distinct CDR3 sequences, 4.3% found once. What was sequenced was PBMCs. These TCRs come from a woman aged 60-75 years with multiple sclerosis.

This clonotype occurred many times. The genes are TRBV20-1 and TRBJ2-5; perhaps TRBD2 as D (5 bases). This CDR3 region has 16 residues. Germline V gene data show CDR1 as DFQATT and CDR2 as SNEGSKA (reference sequence). Trimming removed 6 bases from V and 1 base from J, with 21 bases in between. Here the CDR3 reads CSAPRVRAATQETQYF. The CDR3 DNA is TGCAGTGCCCCCCGGGTACGAGCGGCAACCCAAGAGACCCAGTACTTC.

Comments on this clonotype: This clone may be a read error of a much larger clone one base away. The V gene is TRBV20-1, the J gene TRBJ2-2; a weak D match, TRBD2 (5 bases). Germline V gene sequence: CDR1 DFQATT, CDR2 SNEGSKA (reference sequence). The V and J ends lost 0 bases and 3 bases respectively, with 14 bases between them. The CDR3 spans 16 residues. The CDR3 here is CSARDASRADTGELFF. The CDR3 nucleotides read TGCAGTGCTAGAGATGCTAGCAGAGCGGACACCGGGGAGCTGTTTTTT.

This clonotype occurred a few times. Since a much larger clone is just one base distant, this may be a read error. The chain couples TRBV5-1 to TRBJ2-3; 13 bases line up with TRBD2. The CDR3 extends over 17 amino acids. CDR1 is SGHRS, CDR2 YFSETQ, per germline. CDR3 DNA sequence: TGCACCAGCAGCTTGATTGGGACTAGCGGGGATCTAGATACGCAGTATTTT. This translates into CTSSLIGTSGDLDTQYF.

This clonotype was observed a handful of times. The chain recombines TRBV5-5 with TRBJ2-7; 9 positions agree with TRBD1. CDR3 length equals 18 residues. V shed 3 bases, J shed 2 bases, and the junction held 15 bases outside the gene matches. Germline V gene sequence: CDR1 SGHKS, CDR2 YYEKEE (reference sequence). Written as DNA, the CDR3 is TGTGCCAGCAGCTCCGGGACAGGGTCCATCCAGCCGCCCTACGAGCAGTACTTC. Translated, it gives CASSSGTGSIQPPYEQYF. The full variable domain, its missing parts supplied by reference TRBV5-5 and TRBJ2-7, is DAGVTQSPTHLIKTRGQQVTLRCSPISGHKSVSWYQQVLGQGPQFIFQYYEKEERGRGNFPDRFSARQFPNYSSELNVNALLLGDSALYLCASSSGTGSIQPPYEQYFGPGTRLTVT.

This clonotype was counted at least ten times. This chain uses TRBV5-1 with TRBJ2-3, with D possibly being TRBD2 (5 bases). The length of the CDR3 is 13 residues. V was clipped by 4 bases and J by 1 base, with 7 bases between them. Germline lookup yields CDR1 SGHRS and CDR2 YFSETQ. CDR3 sequence reads: CASSPGGTDTQYF. CDR3 in DNA: TGCGCCAGCAGCCCCGGGGGCACAGATACGCAGTATTTT.

The sample holds many counts of this clonotype. The V gene is TRBV12-3 or TRBV12-4, the J gene TRBJ2-3; either TRBD1 or TRBD2 may supply D (6 bases each). The CDR3 sequence is 15 residues long. V was trimmed by 4 bases and J by 2 bases, leaving 13 bases between them. The DNA of the CDR3 is TGTGCCAGCAGTTACCGGGGGCCCTACACAGATACGCAGTATTTT. Residues: CASSYRGPYTDTQYF.

In its sample, this clonotype was seen many times. The chain uses TRBV5-1 and TRBJ2-2; 9 nucleotides match TRBD1. The germline V gene encodes CDR1 SGHRS and CDR2 YFSETQ. The CDR3 sequence is 15 residues long. V was pared by 4 bases and J by 5 bases, with 6 bases of the junction left unmatched. The CDR3 here is CASSRTGAGTGELFF. CDR3 bases: TGCGCCAGCAGCCGGACAGGGGCAGGAACCGGGGAGCTGTTTTTT.

This clonotype was detected ten times or more. The J gene is TRBJ1-5, the V gene TRBV20-1; the D gene is possibly TRBD1 (5 bases). The germline V gene encodes CDR1 DFQATT and CDR2 SNEGSKA (reference sequence). With 3 bases removed from V and 3 bases from J, the gap between germline ends came to 12 bases. The CDR3 covers 14 residues. The DNA of the CDR3 is TGCAGTGCTAGGGTTGGGGGGAACAATCAGCCCCAGCATTTT. It is translated as CSARVGGNNQPQHF.

The sample holds one count of this clonotype. The chain links TRBV7-2 to TRBJ1-5; the D gene is possibly TRBD1 (6 bases). Germline CDR1 is SGHTA and CDR2 is FQGNSA. V was shortened by 0 bases and J by 13 bases, with 19 bases between the two germline ends. CDR3 length equals 15 residues. The CDR3 sequence: CASSLARGRNQTQHF. CDR3 sequence (DNA): TGTGCCAGCAGCTTAGCCCGGGGGCGCAATCAGACACAGCATTTT.

At least ten counts were recorded for this clonotype. This chain connects TRBV12-3 or TRBV12-4 to TRBJ1-5; 8 positions match TRBD1. CDR3 size: 16 residues. J was trimmed by 6 bases and V by 0 bases; bases with no gene match: 7. The CDR3 spells CASSLAAGGAGQPQHF. The CDR3 nucleotides are TGTGCCAGCAGTTTAGCGGCAGGGGGCGCGGGTCAGCCCCAGCATTTT.

The J gene is TRBJ2-5, the V gene TRBV20-1, with TRBD1 matching over 7 bases. CDR3 length: 14 amino acids. Germline values: CDR1 DFQATT, CDR2 SNEGSKA (reference sequence). V lost 6 bases to trimming and J lost 3 bases; unmatched junction nucleotides: 10. The CDR3 loop is CSATSTGPKETQYF. DNA of the CDR3: TGCAGTGCCACCTCGACAGGGCCCAAAGAGACCCAGTACTTC.

This clonotype was detected ten times or more. V usage is TRBV7-9 and J usage is TRBJ1-5, with a weak D call TRBD1 (5 bases). Germline V gene data show CDR1 as SEHNR and CDR2 as FQNEAQ (reference sequence). The CDR3 spans 14 residues. Trimming left V 6 bases short and J 1 base short, with 10 bases between. The CDR3 bases are TGTGCCAGCAGTCAAAGGGACAGCAATCAGCCCCAGCATTTT. It codes for CASSQRDSNQPQHF.

This clonotype was picked up many times. The CDR3 sequence is CASSQDPFAGGNQPQHF. CDR3 sequence (DNA): TGTGCCAGCAGCCAAGACCCGTTTGCAGGGGGCAATCAGCCCCAGCATTTT. This chain links TRBV3-1 with TRBJ1-5, with D possibly matching TRBD1 (6 bases). Trimming removed 0 bases from V and 2 bases from J, with 14 bases in between. The CDR3 covers 17 residues. Germline lookup yields CDR1 LGHDT and CDR2 YNNKEL (reference sequence).

This clonotype was seen at least ten times. This chain connects TRBV12-3 or TRBV12-4 to TRBJ1-6; no firm D call. Trimming removed 3 bases from V and 5 bases from J, with 5 bases in between. The CDR3 is 13 amino acids. Written as DNA, the CDR3 is TGTGCCAGCAGTTTTAACGATAATTCACCCCTCCACTTT. Translation gives CASSFNDNSPLHF.

This clonotype was recorded many times. The chain is built from TRBV7-6 and TRBJ2-7, with 10 bases matching TRBD1. The CDR3 spans 14 residues. Trimming removed 5 bases from V and 6 bases from J; junction bases left unmatched: 7. Germline-derived CDR1 and CDR2 are SGHVS and FNYEAQ. DNA of the CDR3: TGTGCCAGCAGCCGTAGACAGGGGGCGGGCGAGCAGTACTTC. It translates to CASSRRQGAGEQYF. The whole variable domain, remainder taken from reference TRBV7-6 and TRBJ2-7, is GAGVSQSPRYKVTKRGQDVALRCDPISGHVSLYWYRQALGQGPEFLTYFNYEAQQDKSGLPNDRFSAERPEGSISTLTIQRTEQRDSAMYRCASSRRQGAGEQYFGPGTRLTVT.

Ten or more counts support this clonotype. V and J are TRBV2 and TRBJ1-6; D possibly corresponds to TRBD1 (5 bases). Trimming removed 7 bases at V and 7 bases at J, with 17 bases between. This CDR3 is 15 amino acids long. CDR1 and CDR2 (germline): SNHLY, FYNNEI. CDR3 nucleotide sequence: TGTGCCAGCACCCCTAGGCAGGGAGAAAATTCACCCCTCCACTTT. Translating gives CASTPRQGENSPLHF.

This clonotype was seen ten or more times. The V gene is TRBV5-1, the J gene TRBJ2-5; the D gene is possibly TRBD1 (6 bases). Looked up from germline, CDR1 is SGHRS and CDR2 is YFSETQ. V lost 0 bases, J lost 5 bases, and 17 bases lay in between. The CDR3 covers 16 residues. The CDR3 coding sequence is TGCGCCAGCAGCTTGGCCGACAGGTTTGAGGGCGAGACCCAGTACTTC. It encodes CASSLADRFEGETQYF.

This clonotype was seen at least ten times. The chain combines TRBV12-3 or TRBV12-4 with TRBJ2-7; D unresolved. There are 13 residues in the CDR3. With 1 base removed from V and 2 bases from J, the gap between germline ends came to 6 bases. In DNA form, the CDR3 reads TGTGCCAGCAGTTTAGTACAGACCTACGAGCAGTACTTC. As protein: CASSLVQTYEQYF.

This clonotype was picked up many times. V usage is TRBV6-5 and J usage is TRBJ1-4, with 7 bases fitting TRBD1. The J segment lost 5 bases and the V segment lost 2 bases, leaving 8 bases of the junction unmatched. Germline-derived CDR1 and CDR2 are MNHEY and SVGAGI. CDR3 length: 16 amino acids. This chain's CDR3 is CASSYNQDRRNEKLFF. In DNA, the CDR3 is TGTGCCAGCAGTTACAATCAGGACAGGAGGAATGAAAAACTGTTTTTT.

The chain combines TRBV19 with TRBJ2-1; 7 bases are shared with TRBD2. Unmatched junction bases numbered 6, after V lost 7 bases and J lost 3 bases. The CDR3 loop spans 14 amino acids. The germline V gene has CDR1 LNHDA and CDR2 SQIVND (reference sequence). The CDR3 DNA is TGTGCCAGTAAAACGGCGGGGGTCTACAATGAGCAGTTCTTC. Its protein is CASKTAGVYNEQFF.

This clonotype appeared many times. The CDR3 coding sequence is TGCAGTGCTGGGCGGTATGCCTACGAGCAGTACTTC. Translation gives CSAGRYAYEQYF. The rearrangement links TRBV20-1 to TRBJ2-7; no definite D call. The CDR3 sequence is 12 residues long. With 5 bases removed from V and 2 bases from J, the gap between germline ends came to 10 bases. Germline V gene lookup returns CDR1 DFQATT and CDR2 SNEGSKA (reference sequence).

At least ten counts were recorded for this clonotype. The chain couples TRBV5-6 to TRBJ1-2, with 10 positions matching TRBD1. V gave up 4 bases and J gave up 4 bases; unmatched junction bases: 4. The V gene's germline CDR1 is SGHDT and CDR2 YYEEEE. The CDR3 loop spans 14 amino acids. The chain's CDR3 is CASSIRTGGYGYTF. CDR3 in DNA: TGTGCCAGCAGCATTAGGACAGGGGGCTATGGCTACACCTTC.

This clonotype has a count of ten or more. The chain is built from TRBV3-1 and TRBJ1-5, with D possibly being TRBD1 (5 bases). The CDR3 covers 14 residues. Trimming shortened V by 7 bases and J by 0 bases, and 10 bases separated the two germline ends. The V gene's germline CDR1 is LGHDT and CDR2 YNNKEL (reference sequence). CDR3 coding DNA: TGTGCCAGCAACCAGGGTTATAGCAATCAGCCCCAGCATTTT. As protein: CASNQGYSNQPQHF. The whole variable domain, remainder taken from reference TRBV3-1 and TRBJ1-5, is DTAVSQTPKYLVTQMGNDKSIKCEQNLGHDTMYWYKQDSKKFLKIMFSYNNKELIINETVPNRFSPKSPDKAHLNLHINSLELGDSAVYFCASNQGYSNQPQHFGDGTRLSIL.

This clonotype was found many times. CDR3 in DNA: TGCGCCACCCAGGAGGACAAACTTAACACCGGGGAGCTGTTTTTT. Protein sequence: CATQEDKLNTGELFF. V gene TRBV5-1 combines with J gene TRBJ2-2; D tentatively fits TRBD1 or TRBD2 (5 bases each). The CDR3 loop spans 15 amino acids. V dropped 9 bases and J dropped 2 bases, with 17 bases sitting between them. Germline CDR1 reads SGHRS; CDR2 reads YFSETQ.

This clonotype was recorded at least ten times. The gene calls are TRBV12-3 or TRBV12-4 and TRBJ1-5, with a tentative D call TRBD1 (5 bases). Trimming took 5 bases from V and 4 from J, leaving 12 bases between them. The CDR3 length is 14 residues. The CDR3 region has the DNA TGTGCCAGCAGTCCGGGGACGGCGAATCAGCCCCAGCATTTT. This codes for CASSPGTANQPQHF.

The sample holds many counts of this clonotype. The chain couples TRBV5-1 to TRBJ1-1, with D perhaps matching TRBD1 (6 bases). CDR1 and CDR2 (germline): SGHRS, YFSETQ. Trimming cost V 7 bases and J 8 bases, with 27 bases left between them. The CDR3 covers 16 residues. CDR3 amino acids: CASAEGGAIRASEAFF. For the CDR3, the DNA is TGCGCCAGCGCTGAGGGGGGGGCTATAAGGGCGTCGGAAGCTTTCTTT. The full variable domain, in which reference TRBV5-1 and TRBJ1-1 provide the parts outside the CDR3, is KAGVTQTPRYLIKTRGQQVTLSCSPISGHRSVSWYQQTPGQGLQFLFEYFSETQRNKGNFPGRFSGRQFSNSRSEMNVSTLELGDSALYLCASAEGGAIRASEAFFGQGTRLTVV.

This clonotype was seen many times. The gene calls are TRBV2 and TRBJ1-5; D call uncertain. Per the germline V gene, CDR1 is SNHLY and CDR2 is FYNNEI. The ends were cut back, 2 bases at V and 6 bases at J, with 11 bases in the middle. CDR3 size: 14 residues. CDR3 in DNA: TGTGCCAGCAGTGAAACCTCCCGGGGTCAGCCCCAGCATTTT. This translates into CASSETSRGQPQHF.

This clonotype appeared many times. The chain joins TRBV10-1 to TRBJ2-3; TRBD2 matches at 7 bases. After removal of 5 bases from V and 4 bases from J, the junction contained 9 bases not matched to a gene. Germline V gene lookup returns CDR1 WNHNN and CDR2 SYGVQD (reference sequence). This CDR3 has 15 residues. CDR3 DNA: TGCGCCAGCAGTCCCCTGGCGGGGGATCCAGATACGCAGTATTTT. Translating gives CASSPLAGDPDTQYF.

This clonotype was picked up many times. J is TRBJ1-5 and V is TRBV28; a weak D match, TRBD1 (5 bases). This CDR3 is built from 13 residues. V was clipped by 2 bases and J by 9 bases, with 11 bases between them. Per germline, CDR1 MDHEN and CDR2 SYDVKM. CDR3 bases: TGTGCCAGCAGTTTACCAGGGTCCCGGCCCCAGCATTTT. It encodes CASSLPGSRPQHF.